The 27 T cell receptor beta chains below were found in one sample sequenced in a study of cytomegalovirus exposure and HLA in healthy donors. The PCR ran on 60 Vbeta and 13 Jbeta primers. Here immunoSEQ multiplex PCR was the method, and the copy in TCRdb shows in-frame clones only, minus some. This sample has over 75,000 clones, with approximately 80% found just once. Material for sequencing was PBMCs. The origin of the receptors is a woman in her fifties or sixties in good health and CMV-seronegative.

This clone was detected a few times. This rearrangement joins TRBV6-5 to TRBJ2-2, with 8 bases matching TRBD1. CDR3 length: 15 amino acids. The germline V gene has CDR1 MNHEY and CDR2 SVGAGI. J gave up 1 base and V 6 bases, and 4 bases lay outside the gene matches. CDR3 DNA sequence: TGTGCCAGCAGAACCGGGACAGGGAACACCGGGGAGCTGTTTTTT. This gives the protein CASRTGTGNTGELFF.

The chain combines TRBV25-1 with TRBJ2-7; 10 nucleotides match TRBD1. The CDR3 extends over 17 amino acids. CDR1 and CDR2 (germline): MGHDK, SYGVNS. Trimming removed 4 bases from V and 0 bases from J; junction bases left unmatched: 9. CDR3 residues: CASSGRPGTGVSYEQYF. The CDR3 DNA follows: TGTGCCAGCAGTGGCCGACCTGGGACAGGGGTCTCCTACGAGCAGTACTTC.

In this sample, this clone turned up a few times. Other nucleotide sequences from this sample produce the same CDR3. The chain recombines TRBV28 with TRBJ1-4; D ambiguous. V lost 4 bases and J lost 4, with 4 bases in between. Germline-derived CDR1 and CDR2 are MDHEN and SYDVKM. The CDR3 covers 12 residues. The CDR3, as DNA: TGTGCCAGCAGTTCCAATAATGAAAAACTGTTTTTT. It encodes CASSSNNEKLFF.

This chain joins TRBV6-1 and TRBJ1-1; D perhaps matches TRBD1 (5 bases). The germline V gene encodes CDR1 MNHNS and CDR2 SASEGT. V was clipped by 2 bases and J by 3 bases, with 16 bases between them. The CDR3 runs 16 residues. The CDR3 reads CASSELAGGGDTEAFF. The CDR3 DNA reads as TGTGCCAGCAGTGAACTGGCGGGGGGTGGGGACACTGAAGCTTTCTTT.

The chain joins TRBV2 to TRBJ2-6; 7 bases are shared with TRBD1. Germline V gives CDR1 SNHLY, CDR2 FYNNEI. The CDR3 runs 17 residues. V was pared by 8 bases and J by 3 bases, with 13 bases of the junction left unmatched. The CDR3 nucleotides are TGTGCCAGCGGTTGGGAAGGGGGCCAGTTTGGGGCCAACGTCCTGACTTTC. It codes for CASGWEGGQFGANVLTF.

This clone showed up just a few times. The DNA for the CDR3 is TGTGCCAGCAGTTACTCGTACAGGGTTGGAGGAAACACCATATATTTT. Amino acids: CASSYSYRVGGNTIYF. This sequence joins TRBV6-5 and TRBJ1-3, with TRBD1 as a possible D gene (6 bases). The germline V gene encodes CDR1 MNHEY and CDR2 SVGAGI. Trimming pared 0 bases from V and 4 bases from J, leaving 13 bases between. This CDR3 comprises 16 residues.

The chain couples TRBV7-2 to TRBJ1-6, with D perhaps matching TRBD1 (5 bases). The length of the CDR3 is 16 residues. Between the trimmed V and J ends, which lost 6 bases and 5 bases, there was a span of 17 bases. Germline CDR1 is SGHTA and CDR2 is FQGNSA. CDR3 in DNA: TGTGCCAGCAGGGCGAATGGGGGGGTTAATAATTCACCCCTCCACTTT. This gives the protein CASRANGGVNNSPLHF.

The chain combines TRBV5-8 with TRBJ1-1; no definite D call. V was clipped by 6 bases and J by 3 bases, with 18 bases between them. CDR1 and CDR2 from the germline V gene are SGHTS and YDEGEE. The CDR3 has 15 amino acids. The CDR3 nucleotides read TGTGCCAGCACCCCTTTGAGGCTTATAGACACTGAAGCTTTCTTT. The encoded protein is CASTPLRLIDTEAFF.

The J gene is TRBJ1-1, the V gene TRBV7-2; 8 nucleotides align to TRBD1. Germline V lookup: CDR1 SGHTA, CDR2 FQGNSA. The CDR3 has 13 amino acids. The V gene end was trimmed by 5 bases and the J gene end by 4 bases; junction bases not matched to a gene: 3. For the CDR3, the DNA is TGTGCCAGCAGCCTGACAGGGGTCACTGAAGCTTTCTTT. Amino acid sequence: CASSLTGVTEAFF.

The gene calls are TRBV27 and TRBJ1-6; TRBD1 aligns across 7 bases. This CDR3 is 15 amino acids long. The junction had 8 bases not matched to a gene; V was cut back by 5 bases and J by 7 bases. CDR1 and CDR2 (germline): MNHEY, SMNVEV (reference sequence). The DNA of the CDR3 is TGTGCCAGCAGTCGCGACAGGGCTAAAAATTCACCCCTCCACTTT. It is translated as CASSRDRAKNSPLHF.

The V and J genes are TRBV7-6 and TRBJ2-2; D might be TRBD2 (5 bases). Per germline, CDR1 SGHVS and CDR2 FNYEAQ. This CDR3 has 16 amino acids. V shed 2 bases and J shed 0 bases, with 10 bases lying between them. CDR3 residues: CASSLNGETNTGELFF. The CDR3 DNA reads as TGTGCCAGCAGCTTAAACGGGGAAACGAACACCGGGGAGCTGTTTTTT.

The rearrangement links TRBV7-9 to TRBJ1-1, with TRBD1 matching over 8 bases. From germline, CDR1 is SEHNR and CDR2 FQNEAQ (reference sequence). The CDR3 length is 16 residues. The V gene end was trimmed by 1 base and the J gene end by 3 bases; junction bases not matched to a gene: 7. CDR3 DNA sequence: TGTGCCAGCAGCTTAGGGGGGACAGGTCTTGACACTGAAGCTTTCTTT. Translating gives CASSLGGTGLDTEAFF.

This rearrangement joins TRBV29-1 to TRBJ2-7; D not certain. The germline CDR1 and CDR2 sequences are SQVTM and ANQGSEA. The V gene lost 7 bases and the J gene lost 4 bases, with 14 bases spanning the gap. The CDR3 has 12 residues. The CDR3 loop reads CSGIERRYEQYF. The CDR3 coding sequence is TGCAGCGGAATCGAGCGAAGATACGAGCAGTACTTC.

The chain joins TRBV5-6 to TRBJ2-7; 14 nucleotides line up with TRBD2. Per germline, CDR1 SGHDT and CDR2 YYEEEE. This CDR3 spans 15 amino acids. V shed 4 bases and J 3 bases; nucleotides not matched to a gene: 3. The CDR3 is CASSMGLAGDYEQYF. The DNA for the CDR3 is TGTGCCAGCAGCATGGGACTAGCGGGAGACTACGAGCAGTACTTC. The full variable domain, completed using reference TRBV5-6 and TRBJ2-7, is DAGVTQSPTHLIKTRGQQVTLRCSPKSGHDTVSWYQQALGQGPQFIFQYYEEEERQRGNFPDRFSGHQFPNYSSELNVNALLLGDSALYLCASSMGLAGDYEQYFGPGTRLTVT.

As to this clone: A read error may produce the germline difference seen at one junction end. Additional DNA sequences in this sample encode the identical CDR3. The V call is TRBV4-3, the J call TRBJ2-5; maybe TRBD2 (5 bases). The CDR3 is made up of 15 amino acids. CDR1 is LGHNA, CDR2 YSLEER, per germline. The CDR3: CASSQDVSDKETQYF. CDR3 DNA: TGCGCCAGCAGTCAAGATGTTAGCGATAAAGAGACCCAGTACTTC.

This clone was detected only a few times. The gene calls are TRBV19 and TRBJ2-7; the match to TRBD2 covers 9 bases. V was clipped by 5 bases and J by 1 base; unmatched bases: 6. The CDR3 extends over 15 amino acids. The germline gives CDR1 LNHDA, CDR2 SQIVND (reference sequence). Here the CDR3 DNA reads TGTGCCAGTAGTGTAACTAGCGGGCAATCCTACGAGCAGTACTTC. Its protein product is CASSVTSGQSYEQYF.

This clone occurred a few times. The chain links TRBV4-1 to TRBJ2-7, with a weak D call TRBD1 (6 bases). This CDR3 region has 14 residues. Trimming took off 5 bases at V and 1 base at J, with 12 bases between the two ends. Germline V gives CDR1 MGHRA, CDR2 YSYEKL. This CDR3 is CASSSRQESYEQYF. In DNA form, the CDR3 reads TGCGCCAGCAGCTCCAGACAGGAATCCTACGAGCAGTACTTC.

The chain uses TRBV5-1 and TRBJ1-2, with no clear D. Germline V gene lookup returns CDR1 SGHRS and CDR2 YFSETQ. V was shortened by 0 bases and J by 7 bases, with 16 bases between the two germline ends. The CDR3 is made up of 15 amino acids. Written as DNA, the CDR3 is TGCGCCAGCAGCTTGGAATCCCACGGTGTTCGTGGCTACACCTTC. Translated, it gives CASSLESHGVRGYTF.

CDR3 region: CAWSVEVAGGIDTQYF. DNA of the CDR3: TGTGCCTGGAGTGTAGAAGTAGCGGGAGGTATAGATACGCAGTATTTT. The chain is built from TRBV30 and TRBJ2-3, with 10 nucleotides matching TRBD2. The germline V gene has CDR1 GTSNPN and CDR2 SVGIG (reference sequence). This CDR3 comprises 16 residues. The V gene end was trimmed by 0 bases and the J gene end by 5 bases; junction bases not matched to a gene: 8.

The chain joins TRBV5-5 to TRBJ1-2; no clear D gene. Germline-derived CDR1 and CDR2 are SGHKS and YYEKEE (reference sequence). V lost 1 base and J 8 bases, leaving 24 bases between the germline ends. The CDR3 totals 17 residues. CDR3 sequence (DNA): TGTGCCAGCAGCTTGTATGGGCAAAATATAGGCGGAGGCGGCTACACCTTC. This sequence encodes CASSLYGQNIGGGGYTF. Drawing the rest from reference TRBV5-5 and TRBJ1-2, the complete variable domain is DAGVTQSPTHLIKTRGQQVTLRCSPISGHKSVSWYQQVLGQGPQFIFQYYEKEERGRGNFPDRFSARQFPNYSSELNVNALLLGDSALYLCASSLYGQNIGGGGYTFGSGTRLTVV.

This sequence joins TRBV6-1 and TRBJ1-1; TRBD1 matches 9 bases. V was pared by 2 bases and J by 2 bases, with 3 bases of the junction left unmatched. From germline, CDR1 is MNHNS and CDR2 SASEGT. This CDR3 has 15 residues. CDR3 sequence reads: CASSEWDRANTEAFF. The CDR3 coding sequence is TGTGCCAGCAGTGAATGGGACAGGGCCAACACTGAAGCTTTCTTT.

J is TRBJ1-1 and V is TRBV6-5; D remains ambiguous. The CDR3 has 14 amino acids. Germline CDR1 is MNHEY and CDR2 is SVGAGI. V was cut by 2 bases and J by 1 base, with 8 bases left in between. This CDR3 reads CASSYLGRNTEAFF. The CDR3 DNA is TGTGCCAGCAGTTACCTGGGCAGGAACACTGAAGCTTTCTTT.

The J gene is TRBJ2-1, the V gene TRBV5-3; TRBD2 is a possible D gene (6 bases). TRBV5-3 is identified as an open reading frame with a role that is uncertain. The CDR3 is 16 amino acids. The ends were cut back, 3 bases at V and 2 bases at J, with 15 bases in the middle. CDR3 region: CARSSFGTEPYNEQFF. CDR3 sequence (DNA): TGTGCCAGAAGCTCCTTCGGGACTGAACCCTACAATGAGCAGTTCTTC.

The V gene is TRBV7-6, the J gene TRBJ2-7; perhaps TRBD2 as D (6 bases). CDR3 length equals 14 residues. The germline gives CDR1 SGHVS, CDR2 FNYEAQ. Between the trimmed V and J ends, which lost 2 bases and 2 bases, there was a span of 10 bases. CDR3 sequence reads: CASSLLEGPYEQYF. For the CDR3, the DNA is TGTGCCAGCAGCTTATTGGAGGGCCCCTACGAGCAGTACTTC.

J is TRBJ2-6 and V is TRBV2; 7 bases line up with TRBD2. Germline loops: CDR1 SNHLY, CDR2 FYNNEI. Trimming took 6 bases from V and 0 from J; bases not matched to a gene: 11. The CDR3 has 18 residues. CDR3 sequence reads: CASRPALAESSGANVLTF. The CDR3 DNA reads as TGTGCCAGCAGGCCCGCGCTAGCGGAAAGCTCTGGGGCCAACGTCCTGACTTTC.

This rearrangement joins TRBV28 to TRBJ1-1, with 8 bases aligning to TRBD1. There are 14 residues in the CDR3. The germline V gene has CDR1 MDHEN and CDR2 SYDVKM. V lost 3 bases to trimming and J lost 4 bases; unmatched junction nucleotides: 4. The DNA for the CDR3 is TGTGCCAGCAGTTTCCCTGACAGGGGCACTGAAGCTTTCTTT. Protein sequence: CASSFPDRGTEAFF.

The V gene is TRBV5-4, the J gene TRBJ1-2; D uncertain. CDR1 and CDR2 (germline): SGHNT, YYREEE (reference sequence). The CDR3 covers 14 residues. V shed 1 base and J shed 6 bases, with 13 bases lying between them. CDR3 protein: CASSLYPGRHGYTF. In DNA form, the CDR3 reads TGTGCCAGCAGCTTGTATCCAGGCAGACATGGCTACACCTTC. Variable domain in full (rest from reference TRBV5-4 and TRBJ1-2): ETGVTQSPTHLIKTRGQQVTLRCSSQSGHNTVSWYQQALGQGPQFIFQYYREEENGRGNFPPRFSGLQFPNYSSELNVNALELDDSALYLCASSLYPGRHGYTFGSGTRLTVV.